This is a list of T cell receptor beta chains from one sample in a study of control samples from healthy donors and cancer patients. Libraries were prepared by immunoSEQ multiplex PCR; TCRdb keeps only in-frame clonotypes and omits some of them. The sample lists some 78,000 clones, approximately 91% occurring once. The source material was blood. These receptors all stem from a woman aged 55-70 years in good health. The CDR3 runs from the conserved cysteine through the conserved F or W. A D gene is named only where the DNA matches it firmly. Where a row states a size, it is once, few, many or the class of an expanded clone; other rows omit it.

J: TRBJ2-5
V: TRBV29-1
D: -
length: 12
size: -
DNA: TGCAGCGTTGAAGATGTGGGGGAGACCCAGTACTTC
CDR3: CSVEDVGETQYF

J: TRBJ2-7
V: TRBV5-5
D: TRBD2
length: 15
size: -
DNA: TGTGCCAGCAGCTTGCAACTAGCGGGTATTACGGTGCAGTACTTC
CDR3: CASSLQLAGITVQYF

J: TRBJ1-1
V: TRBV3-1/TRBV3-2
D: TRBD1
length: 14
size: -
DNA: TGTGCCAGCAGCCAGGGACAGGGGGTCACTGAAGCTTTCTTT
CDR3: CASSQGQGVTEAFF

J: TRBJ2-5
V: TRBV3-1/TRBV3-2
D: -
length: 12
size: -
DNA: TGTGCCAGCAGCCAAGTCTTTCAGACCCAGTACTTC
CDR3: CASSQVFQTQYF

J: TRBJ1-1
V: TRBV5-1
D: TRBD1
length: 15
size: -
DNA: TGCGCCAGCAGCTTGATGACAGGGAGCAACACTGAAGCTTTCTTT
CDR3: CASSLMTGSNTEAFF

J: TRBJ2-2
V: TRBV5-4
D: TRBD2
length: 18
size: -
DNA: TGTGCCAGCAGCTTGGGTCGCGGGGGGACCGGTAACACCGGGGAGCTGTTTTTT
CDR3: CASSLGRGGTGNTGELFF

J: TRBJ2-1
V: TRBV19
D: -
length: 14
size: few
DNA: TGTGCCAGTAGTATAGACGGGAGTTACAATGAGCAGTTCTTC
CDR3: CASSIDGSYNEQFF

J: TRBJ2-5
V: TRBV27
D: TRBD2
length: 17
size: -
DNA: TGTGCCAACCTTAAAACTGCCGGGACTACAATCCAAGAGACCCAGTACTTC
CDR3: CANLKTAGTTIQETQYF

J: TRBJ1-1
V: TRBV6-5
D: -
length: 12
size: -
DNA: TGTGCCAGCAGCTCTCCCTACACTGAAGCTTTCTTT
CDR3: CASSSPYTEAFF

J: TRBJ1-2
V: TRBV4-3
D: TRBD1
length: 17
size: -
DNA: TGCGCCAGCAGCCAAGATCGGTGGGACAGGGGGCGACGCGGCTACACCTTC
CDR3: CASSQDRWDRGRRGYTF

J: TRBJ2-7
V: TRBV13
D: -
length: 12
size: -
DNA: TGTGCCAGCAGTTTACAGAGCTACGAGCAGTACTTC
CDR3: CASSLQSYEQYF

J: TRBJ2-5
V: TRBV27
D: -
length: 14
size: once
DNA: TGTGCCAGCAGTGGGAACAGTTTCCAAGAGACCCAGTACTTC
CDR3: CASSGNSFQETQYF

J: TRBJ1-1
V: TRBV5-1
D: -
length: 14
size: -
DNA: TGCGCCACCAAGATGGCAGGGCGGTCAGCTGAAGCTTTCTTT
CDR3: CATKMAGRSAEAFF

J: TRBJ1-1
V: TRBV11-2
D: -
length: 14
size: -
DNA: TGTGCCAGCAGCTACGACGGGAGTTACACTGAAGCTTTCTTT
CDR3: CASSYDGSYTEAFF

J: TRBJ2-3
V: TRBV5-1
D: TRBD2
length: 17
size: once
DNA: TGCGCCAGCAGCTTGGGACTAGCGGGGGGAACCACAGATACGCAGTATTTT
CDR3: CASSLGLAGGTTDTQYF

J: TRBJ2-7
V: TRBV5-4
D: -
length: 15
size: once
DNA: TGTGCCAGCAGCTTGGCCGAACTAGGGTCCTACGAGCAGTACTTC
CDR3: CASSLAELGSYEQYF

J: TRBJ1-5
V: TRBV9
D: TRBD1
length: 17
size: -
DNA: TGTGCCAGCAGCCAGACAGGGGGTTTAAATAGCAATCAGCCCCAGCATTTT
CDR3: CASSQTGGLNSNQPQHF

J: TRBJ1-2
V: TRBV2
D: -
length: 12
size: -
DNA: TGTGCCAGCAGGGATCAGGGGTATGGCTACACCTTC
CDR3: CASRDQGYGYTF

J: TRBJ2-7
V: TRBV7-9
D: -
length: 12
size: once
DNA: TGTGCCAGCAGCCGGGACGCCGGCGAGCAGTACTTC
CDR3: CASSRDAGEQYF

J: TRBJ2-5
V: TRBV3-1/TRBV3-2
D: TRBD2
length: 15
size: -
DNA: TGTGCCAGCAGCCAAGCTAGCGGGGGGAAAGAGACCCAGTACTTC
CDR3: CASSQASGGKETQYF

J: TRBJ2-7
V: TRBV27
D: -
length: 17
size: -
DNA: TGTGCCAGCAGTTTATTCCCTCCGGCAGGCGGATTATACGAGCAGTACTTC
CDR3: CASSLFPPAGGLYEQYF

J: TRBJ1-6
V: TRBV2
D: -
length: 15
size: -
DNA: TGTGCCAGCACAGTCAAGTTCCCTTCTAATTCACCCCTCCACTTT
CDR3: CASTVKFPSNSPLHF

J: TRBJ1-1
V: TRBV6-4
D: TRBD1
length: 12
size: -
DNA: TGTGCCAGCAGCCCTGGGGGGACAGTAGCTTTCTTT
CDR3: CASSPGGTVAFF

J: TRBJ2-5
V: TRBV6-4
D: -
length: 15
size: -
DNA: TGTGCCAGCAGTGACTCCACGCTCTCGTCAGAGACCCAGTACTTC
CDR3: CASSDSTLSSETQYF

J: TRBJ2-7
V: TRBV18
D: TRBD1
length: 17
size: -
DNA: TGTGCCAGCTCGCAAGGACAGGGCCAAAAAGCGTTTTACGAGCAGTACTTC
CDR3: CASSQGQGQKAFYEQYF

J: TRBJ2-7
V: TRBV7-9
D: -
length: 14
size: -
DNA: TGTGCCAGCAGCTTTGGCCAAGGCTCCTACGAGCAGTACTTC
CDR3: CASSFGQGSYEQYF

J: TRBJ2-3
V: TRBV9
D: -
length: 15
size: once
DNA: TGTGCCAGCAGCCATACCCAGGGGGGAGGATACACGCAGTATTTT
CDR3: CASSHTQGGGYTQYF

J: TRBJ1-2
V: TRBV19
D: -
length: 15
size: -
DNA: TGTGCCAGTAGTACCTTAGCGGGGGTGGACTATGGCTACACCTTC
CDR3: CASSTLAGVDYGYTF

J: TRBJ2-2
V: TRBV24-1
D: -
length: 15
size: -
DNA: TGTGCCACCAGTGAAACAGGCGCGAACACCGGGGAGCTGTTTTTT
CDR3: CATSETGANTGELFF

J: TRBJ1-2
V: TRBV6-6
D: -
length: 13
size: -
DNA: TGTGCCAGCCGCCCAAGGGAAATCTATGGCTACACCTTC
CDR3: CASRPREIYGYTF

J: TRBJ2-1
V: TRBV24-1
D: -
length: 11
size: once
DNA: TGTGCCACCAGTGATCGGAATGAGCAGTTCTTC
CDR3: CATSDRNEQFF

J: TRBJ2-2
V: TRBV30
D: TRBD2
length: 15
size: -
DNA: TGTGCCTGCCCGCGGGGAGCGGGATACACCGGGGAGCTGTTTTTT
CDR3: CACPRGAGYTGELFF

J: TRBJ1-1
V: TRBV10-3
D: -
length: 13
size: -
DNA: TGTGCCATCAGTCAGGCGCTGAACACTGAAGCTTTCTTT
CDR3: CAISQALNTEAFF

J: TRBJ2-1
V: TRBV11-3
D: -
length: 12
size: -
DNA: TGTGCCAGCAGCTTAGATAGGGCGCACCAGTTCTTC
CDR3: CASSLDRAHQFF

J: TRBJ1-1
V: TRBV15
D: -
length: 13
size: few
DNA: TGTGCCACCAGCAGAGAAATTAGTAGTGAAGCTTTCTTT
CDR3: CATSREISSEAFF

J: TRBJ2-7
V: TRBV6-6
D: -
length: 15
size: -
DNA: TGTGCCAGCAGTTACGAAGCACTAGTTTCCTACGAGCAGTACTTC
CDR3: CASSYEALVSYEQYF

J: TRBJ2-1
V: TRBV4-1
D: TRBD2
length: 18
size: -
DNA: TGCGCCAGCAGCCAAGTTACTAGCGGGAGTCGGGGATACAATGAGCAGTTCTTC
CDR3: CASSQVTSGSRGYNEQFF

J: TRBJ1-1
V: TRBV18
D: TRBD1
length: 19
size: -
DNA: TGTGCCAGCTCATCAATTGCGACAGGGCTGGGGCCTATGAACACTGAAGCTTTCTTT
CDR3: CASSSIATGLGPMNTEAFF

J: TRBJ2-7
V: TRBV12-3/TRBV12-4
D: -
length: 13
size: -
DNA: TGTGCCAGCAGCCCCCGGGCTACGGGCGAGCAGTACTTC
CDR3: CASSPRATGEQYF

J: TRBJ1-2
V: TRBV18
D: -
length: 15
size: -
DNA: TGTGCCAGCTCACCAGGAGGTAACAGTAACTATGGCTACACCTTC
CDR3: CASSPGGNSNYGYTF

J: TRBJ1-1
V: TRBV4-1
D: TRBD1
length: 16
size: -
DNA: TGCGCCAGCAGCCAGACAGGGGGACGGCGGGCCACTGAAGCTTTCTTT
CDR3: CASSQTGGRRATEAFF

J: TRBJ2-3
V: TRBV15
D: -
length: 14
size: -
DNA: TGTGCCACCAGCAGAAAACGGGGCCCAGATACGCAGTATTTT
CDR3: CATSRKRGPDTQYF

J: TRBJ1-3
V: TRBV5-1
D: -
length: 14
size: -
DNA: TGCGCCAGCAGCGTCCAGGGGACTGGAAACACCATATATTTT
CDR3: CASSVQGTGNTIYF

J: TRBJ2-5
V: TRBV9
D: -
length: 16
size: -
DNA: TGTGCCAGCAGCGTAGCGGTATCCGACGGCCAAGAGACCCAGTACTTC
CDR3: CASSVAVSDGQETQYF

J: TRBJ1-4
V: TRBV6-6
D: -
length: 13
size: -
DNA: TGTGCCAGCACCCGGGACTTTGGGGAAAAACTGTTTTTT
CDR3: CASTRDFGEKLFF

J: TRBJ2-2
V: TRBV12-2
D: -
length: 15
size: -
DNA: TGTGCAACTGAGCTAGCGGGAGCCCCCCCCGGGGAGCTGTTTTTT
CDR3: CATELAGAPPGELFF

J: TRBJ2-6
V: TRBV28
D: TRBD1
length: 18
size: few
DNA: TGTGCCAGCAGTTTATCGACAGGGGGCGGCTCTGGGGCCAACGTCCTGACTTTC
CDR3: CASSLSTGGGSGANVLTF

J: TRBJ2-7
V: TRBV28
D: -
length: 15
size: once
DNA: TGTGCCAGCAGTCGACAGCATCTAAGCTCCTACGAGCAGTACTTC
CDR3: CASSRQHLSSYEQYF